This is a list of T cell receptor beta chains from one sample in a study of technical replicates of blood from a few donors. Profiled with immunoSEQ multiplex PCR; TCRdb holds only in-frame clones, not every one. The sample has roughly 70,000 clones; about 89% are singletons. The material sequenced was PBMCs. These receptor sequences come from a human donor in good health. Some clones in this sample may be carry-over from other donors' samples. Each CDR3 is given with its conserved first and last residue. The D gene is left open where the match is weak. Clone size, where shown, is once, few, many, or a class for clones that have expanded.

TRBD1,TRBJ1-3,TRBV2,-,TGTGCCAGCAAAGGACAGGGACTTGGAAACACCATATATTTT,CASKGQGLGNTIYF
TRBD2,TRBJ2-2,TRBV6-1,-,TGTGCCAGCACCAAGGGACTAGCGGGACCGGAGGAGCTGTTTTTT,CASTKGLAGPEELFF
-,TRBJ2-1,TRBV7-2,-,TGTGCCAGCAGCTTACTGCAGGGGATCAATGAGCAGTTCTTC,CASSLLQGINEQFF
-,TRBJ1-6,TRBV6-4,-,TGTGCCAGCTGGTGGTGCGGGAGAATTTCACCCCTCCACTTT,CASWWCGRISPLHF
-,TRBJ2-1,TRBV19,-,TGTGCCAGTAGGGACAGGGGAGGATGGACTAGCGGAACCTACAATGAGCAGTTCTTC,CASRDRGGWTSGTYNEQFF
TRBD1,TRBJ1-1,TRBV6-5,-,TGTGCCAGCAGTTGCCGGGACAGGCCGAACACTGAAGCTTTCTTT,CASSCRDRPNTEAFF
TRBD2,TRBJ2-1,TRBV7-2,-,TGTGCCAGCAGCCAAGGACTAGACAATGAGCAGTTCTTC,CASSQGLDNEQFF
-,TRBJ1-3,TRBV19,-,TGTGCCAGTAGTATCCGCTACGGAAACACCATATATTTT,CASSIRYGNTIYF
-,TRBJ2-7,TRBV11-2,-,TGTGCCAGCAGCGTACTCCCTAGCGAGATTCCCCGGGGCTACGAGCAGTACTTC,CASSVLPSEIPRGYEQYF
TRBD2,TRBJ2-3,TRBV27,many,TGTGCCAGCAGTTTAGGGGTTAGCGGGGCCACAGATACGCAGTATTTT,CASSLGVSGATDTQYF
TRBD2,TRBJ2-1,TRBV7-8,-,TGTGCCAGCAGCTTGGATCCCTCCACCGGGACTAGCCTAAATGAGCAGTTCTTC,CASSLDPSTGTSLNEQFF
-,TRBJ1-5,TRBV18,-,TGTGCCAGCTCACCAGCGGGGGCGGGGACCCCTCGGCCCCAGCATTTT,CASSPAGAGTPRPQHF
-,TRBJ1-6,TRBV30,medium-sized,TGTGCCTGGAGTCCCCCAGGGGCGGAGAATTCACCCCTCCACTTT,CAWSPPGAENSPLHF
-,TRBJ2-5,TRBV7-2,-,TGTGCCAGCAGCTTCCTCGGGGGTTCCCAAGAGACCCAGTACTTC,CASSFLGGSQETQYF
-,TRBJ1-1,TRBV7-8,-,TGTGCCAGCAGCTCCGGGGGCACTGAAGCTTTCTTT,CASSSGGTEAFF
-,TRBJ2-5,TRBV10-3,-,TGTGCCACCCAGATGGGGGGCCAAGAGACCCAGTACTTC,CATQMGGQETQYF
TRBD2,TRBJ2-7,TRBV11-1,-,TGTGCCAGCAGCCAAACAGGGAGTAGCGGGAGGGCCGTCCACGAGCAGTACTTC,CASSQTGSSGRAVHEQYF
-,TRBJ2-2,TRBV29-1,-,TGCAGCGTTGCGGAGGTCGGGGAGCTGTTTTTT,CSVAEVGELFF
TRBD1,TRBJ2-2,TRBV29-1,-,TGCAGCGTTGTTGGGGGGGACAGGGCATCAGGGGAGCTGTTTTTT,CSVVGGDRASGELFF
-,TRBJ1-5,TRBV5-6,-,TGTGCCAGCAGCCACAGGGACCGGAAGGAGCCCCAGCATTTT,CASSHRDRKEPQHF
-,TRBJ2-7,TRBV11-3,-,TGTGCCAGCATCGCCTACGAGCAGTACTTC,CASIAYEQYF
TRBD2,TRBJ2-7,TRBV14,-,TGTGCCAGCAGCCATGGCATCCTGACTAGCGGGGGGGGCTTTCCCTACGAGCAGTACTTC,CASSHGILTSGGGFPYEQYF
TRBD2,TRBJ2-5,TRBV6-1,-,TGTGCCAGCAGTGAAATATACGACGGGAGGGAGACCCAGTACTTC,CASSEIYDGRETQYF
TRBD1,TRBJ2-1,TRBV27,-,TGTGCCAGCAGTTCAGGATGGACAGGGGGCAATGAGCAGTTCTTC,CASSSGWTGGNEQFF
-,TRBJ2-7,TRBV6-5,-,TGTGCCAGCAGTTACTTCCCGACTTACTCCTACGAGCAGTACTTC,CASSYFPTYSYEQYF
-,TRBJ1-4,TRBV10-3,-,TGTGCCATCAGTGTTAGAATGGCGGAAAATGAAAAACTGTTTTTT,CAISVRMAENEKLFF
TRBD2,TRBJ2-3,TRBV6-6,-,TGTGCCAGCAAGTCGGGTCTAGCGGCCACAGATACGCAGTATTTT,CASKSGLAATDTQYF
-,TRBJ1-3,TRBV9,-,TGTGCCAGCAGCGGGGGGGTTAGGGCTGGAAACACCATATATTTT,CASSGGVRAGNTIYF
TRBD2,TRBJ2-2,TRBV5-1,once,TGCGCCAGCAGCCCACGGGGGGACAACACCGGGGAGCTGTTTTTT,CASSPRGDNTGELFF
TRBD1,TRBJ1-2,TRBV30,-,TGTGCCTGGGGAAGGACAGGGGTGTACTATGGCTACACCTTC,CAWGRTGVYYGYTF
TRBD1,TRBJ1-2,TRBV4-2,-,TGTGCCAGCAGCCAATCGGGACAGGGGGTAGCTGGCTACACCTTC,CASSQSGQGVAGYTF
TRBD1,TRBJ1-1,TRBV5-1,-,TGCGCCAGCAGCACCCTGACAGGGAGACACACTGAAGCTTTCTTT,CASSTLTGRHTEAFF
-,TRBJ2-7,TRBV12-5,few,TGTGCTAGTGGAACCACATACAGGGAGTACGAGCAGTACTTC,CASGTTYREYEQYF
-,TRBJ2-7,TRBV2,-,TGTGCCAGCAGGCCAGGACCGGGGATCTACGAGCAGTACTTC,CASRPGPGIYEQYF
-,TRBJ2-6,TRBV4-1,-,TGCGCCAGCAGCCAAATTTACAGGATCACCTCTGGGGCCAACGTCCTGACTTTC,CASSQIYRITSGANVLTF
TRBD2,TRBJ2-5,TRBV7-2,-,TGTGCCAGCAGCCTAAATCAACGGGGGGGCAGAGAGACCCAGTACTTC,CASSLNQRGGRETQYF
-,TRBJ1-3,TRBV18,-,TGTGCCAGCTCACCACTACAATTCGGGATTAGAGGAAACACCATATATTTT,CASSPLQFGIRGNTIYF